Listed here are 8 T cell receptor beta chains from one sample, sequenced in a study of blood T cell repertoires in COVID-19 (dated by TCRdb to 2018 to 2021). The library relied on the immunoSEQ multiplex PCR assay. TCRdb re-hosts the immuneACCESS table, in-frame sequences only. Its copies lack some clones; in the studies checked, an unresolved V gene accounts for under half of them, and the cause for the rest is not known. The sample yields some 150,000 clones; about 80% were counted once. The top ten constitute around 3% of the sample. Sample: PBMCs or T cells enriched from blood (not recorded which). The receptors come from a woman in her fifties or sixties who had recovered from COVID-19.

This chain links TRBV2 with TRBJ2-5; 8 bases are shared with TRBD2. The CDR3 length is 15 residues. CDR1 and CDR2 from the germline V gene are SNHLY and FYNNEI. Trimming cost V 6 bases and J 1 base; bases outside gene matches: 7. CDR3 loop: CASRDTGLVQETQYF. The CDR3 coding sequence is TGTGCCAGCAGAGATACGGGACTAGTCCAAGAGACCCAGTACTTC.

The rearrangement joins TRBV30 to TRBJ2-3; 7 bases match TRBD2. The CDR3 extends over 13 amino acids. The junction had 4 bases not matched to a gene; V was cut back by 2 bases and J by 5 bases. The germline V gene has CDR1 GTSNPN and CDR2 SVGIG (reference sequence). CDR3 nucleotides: TGTGCCTGGAGTCGGCGGGGGAGAGATACGCAGTATTTT. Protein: CAWSRRGRDTQYF. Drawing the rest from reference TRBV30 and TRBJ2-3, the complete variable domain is SQTIHQWPATLVQPVGSPLSLECTVEGTSNPNLYWYRQAAGRGLQLLFYSVGIGQISSEVPQNLSASRPQDRQFILSSKKLLLSDSGFYLCAWSRRGRDTQYFGPGTRLTVL.

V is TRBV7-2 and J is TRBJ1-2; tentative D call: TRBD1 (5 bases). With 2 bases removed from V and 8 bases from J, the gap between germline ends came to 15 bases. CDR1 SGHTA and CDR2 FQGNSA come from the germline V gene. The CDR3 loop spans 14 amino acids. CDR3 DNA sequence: TGTGCCAGCAGCTTAATGTCCGTCCCAGGGGGCTACACCTTC. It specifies CASSLMSVPGGYTF.

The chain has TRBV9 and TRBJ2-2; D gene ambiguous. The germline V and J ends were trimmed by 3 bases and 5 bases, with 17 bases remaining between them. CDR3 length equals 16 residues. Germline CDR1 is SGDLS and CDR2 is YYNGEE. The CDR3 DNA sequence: TGTGCCAGCAGCGCGGCGGTGGCGGCCGCAACCGGGGAGCTGTTTTTT. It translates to CASSAAVAAATGELFF.

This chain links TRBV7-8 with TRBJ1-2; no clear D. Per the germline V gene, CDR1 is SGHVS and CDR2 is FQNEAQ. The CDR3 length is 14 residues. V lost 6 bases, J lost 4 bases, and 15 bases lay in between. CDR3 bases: TGTGCCAGCAGTAACCCAAGGGAGGGCTATGGCTACACCTTC. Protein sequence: CASSNPREGYGYTF.

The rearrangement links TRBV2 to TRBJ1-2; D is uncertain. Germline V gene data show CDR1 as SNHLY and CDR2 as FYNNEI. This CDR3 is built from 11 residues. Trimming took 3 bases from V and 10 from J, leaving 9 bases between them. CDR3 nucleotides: TGTGCCAGCAGTGATCAGAGGCACTACACCTTC. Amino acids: CASSDQRHYTF.

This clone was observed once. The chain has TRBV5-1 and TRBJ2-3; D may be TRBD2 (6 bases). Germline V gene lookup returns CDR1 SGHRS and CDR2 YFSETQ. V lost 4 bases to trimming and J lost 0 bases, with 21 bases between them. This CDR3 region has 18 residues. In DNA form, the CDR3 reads TGCGCCAGCAGCCCGGATAGAGGGTCTAGCGCTAGCACAGATACGCAGTATTTT. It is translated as CASSPDRGSSASTDTQYF.

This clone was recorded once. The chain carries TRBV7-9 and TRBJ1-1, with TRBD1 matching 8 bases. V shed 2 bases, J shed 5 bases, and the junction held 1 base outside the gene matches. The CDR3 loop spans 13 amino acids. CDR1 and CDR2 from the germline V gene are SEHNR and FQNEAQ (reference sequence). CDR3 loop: CASSLQGATEAFF. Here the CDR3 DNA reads TGTGCCAGCAGCTTACAGGGGGCTACTGAAGCTTTCTTT.